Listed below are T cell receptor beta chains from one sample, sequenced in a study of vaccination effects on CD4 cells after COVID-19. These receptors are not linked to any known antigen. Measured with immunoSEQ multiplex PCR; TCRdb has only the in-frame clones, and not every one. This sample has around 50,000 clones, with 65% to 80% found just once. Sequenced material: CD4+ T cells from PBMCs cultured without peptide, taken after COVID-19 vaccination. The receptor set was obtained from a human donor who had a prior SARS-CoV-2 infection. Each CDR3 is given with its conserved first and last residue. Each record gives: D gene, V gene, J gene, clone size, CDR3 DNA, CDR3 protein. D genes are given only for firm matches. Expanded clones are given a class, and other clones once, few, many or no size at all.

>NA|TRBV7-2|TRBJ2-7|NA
TGTGCCAGCAGCTTAGAGAGTGGAATCGGCTACGAGCAGTACTTC
CASSLESGIGYEQYF
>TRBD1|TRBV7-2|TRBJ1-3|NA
TGTGCCAGCAGCTTCATTTCGGGACAGGGGAGAAACACCATATATTTT
CASSFISGQGRNTIYF
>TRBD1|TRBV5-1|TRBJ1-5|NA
TGCGCCAGCAGACGGGACAGGGACTTTTATCAGCCCCAGCATTTT
CASRRDRDFYQPQHF
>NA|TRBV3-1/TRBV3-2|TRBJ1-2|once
TGTGCCAGCAGCCAAGACGGCCGGCGGTATGGCTACACCTTC
CASSQDGRRYGYTF
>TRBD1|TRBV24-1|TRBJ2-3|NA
TGTGCCACCAGTGAAAGGGGGCAGGGGAGCACAGATACGCAGTATTTT
CATSERGQGSTDTQYF
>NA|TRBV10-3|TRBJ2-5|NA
TGTGCCATCAGTGTTGCGGGAGAGACCCAGTACTTC
CAISVAGETQYF
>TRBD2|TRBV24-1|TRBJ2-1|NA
TGTGCCACCAGTGTCTTAGGACTAGCAGGCTATGAGCAGTTCTTC
CATSVLGLAGYEQFF
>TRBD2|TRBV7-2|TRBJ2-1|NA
TGTGCCAGCAGCAACCCGACTAGCGGGGGGGCCAATGAGCAGTTCTTC
CASSNPTSGGANEQFF
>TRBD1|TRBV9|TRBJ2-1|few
TGTGCCAGCAGCGTAGGACAGGGGAGCTCCTACAATGAGCAGTTCTTC
CASSVGQGSSYNEQFF
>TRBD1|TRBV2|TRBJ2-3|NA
TGTGCCAGCAGTGATCGGACAGGGGCGGATACGCAGTATTTT
CASSDRTGADTQYF
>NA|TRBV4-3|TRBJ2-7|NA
TGCGCCAGCAGCCAAGGTCTTAGAGGAAGATACGAGCAGTACTTC
CASSQGLRGRYEQYF
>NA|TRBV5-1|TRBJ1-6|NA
TGCGCCAGCAGCTTGACCACGAGCTCCTATAATTCACCCCTCCACTTT
CASSLTTSSYNSPLHF
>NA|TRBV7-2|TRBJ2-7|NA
TGTGCCAGCAGCTCAGAACTAGTAAGCTACGAGCAGTACTTC
CASSSELVSYEQYF
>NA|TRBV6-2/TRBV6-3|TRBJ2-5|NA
TGTGCCAGCAGTCACAGCGAGACCCAGTACTTC
CASSHSETQYF
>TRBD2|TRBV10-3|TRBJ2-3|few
TGTGCCATCAGTGGAGCGGGGGGTCTCACAGATACGCAGTATTTT
CAISGAGGLTDTQYF
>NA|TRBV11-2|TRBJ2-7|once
TGTGCCAGCTCCGTAGGTTCCGAGCAGTACTTC
CASSVGSEQYF
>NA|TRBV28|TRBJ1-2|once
TGTGCCAGCAGTTTGGCGAAGGGCCTAGGCTACACCTTC
CASSLAKGLGYTF
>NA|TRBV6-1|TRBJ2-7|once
TGTGCCAGCAGTGAAGTTCAGGGGGGCCACGAGCAGTACTTC
CASSEVQGGHEQYF
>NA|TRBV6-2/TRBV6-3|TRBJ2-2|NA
TGTGCCAGCAGTTACTGGGGAGCAGAAAAGGCCGGGGAGCTGTTTTTT
CASSYWGAEKAGELFF
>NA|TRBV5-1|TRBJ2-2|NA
TGCGCCAGCAGTTTAAGGGATGTGACCGGGGAGCTGTTTTTT
CASSLRDVTGELFF